These 29 T cell receptor beta chains share one sample of origin, sequenced in a study of cytomegalovirus exposure and HLA in healthy donors (dated by TCRdb to the late 2010s). The library was prepared using the immunoSEQ multiplex PCR assay. A mixture of 60 forward primers for TCR Vbeta segments and 13 reverse primers for TCR Jbeta segments was used in the multiplex PCR. As stored in TCRdb, this immuneACCESS dataset retains in-frame rearrangements with V and J assigned. A fraction of the clones does not appear; measured against another copy, unresolved V genes explain less than half of the discrepancy, and the remainder lacks a known reason. In all, the sample holds roughly 130,000 clones, and 60% to 80% of those were seen once. The top ten clonotypes cover approximately 1% of the sample. Sequences were obtained from PBMCs. Receptors originate from a man between 18 and 29 years old in good health and CMV-seronegative.

The V gene is TRBV5-5, the J gene TRBJ2-6, with D perhaps matching TRBD1 (5 bases). Germline values: CDR1 SGHKS, CDR2 YYEKEE (reference sequence). The V end was cut by 4 bases, the J end by 4 bases, with 12 bases between. The CDR3 loop spans 15 amino acids. As DNA, the CDR3 is TGTGCCAGCAGCGTGGGGCCCTTAGGGGCCAACGTCCTGACTTTC. Translated, it gives CASSVGPLGANVLTF.

With respect to this clone: The germline gene is not matched at one end of the junction; a read error may be the cause. The chain recombines TRBV7-7 with TRBJ2-5; D gene unclear. The CDR3 sequence is 14 residues long. CDR1 is SSHAT and CDR2 is FNYEAQ in the germline V gene (reference sequence). The DNA for the CDR3 is TGTGCTAGCATGCCTGACATATACCAAGAGACCCAGTACTTC. Its translation: CASMPDIYQETQYF.

The chain recombines TRBV9 with TRBJ2-2, with 10 bases identical to TRBD1. V lost 0 bases and J lost 4; bases outside the gene matches: 6. CDR3 length: 17 residues. Germline assignment: CDR1 SGDLS and CDR2 YYNGEE. The CDR3 loop reads CASSVGGTGAITGELFF. As DNA, the CDR3 is TGTGCCAGCAGCGTAGGTGGGACAGGGGCTATCACCGGGGAGCTGTTTTTT.

In DNA form, the CDR3 reads TGTGCCAGCAGTGAATGGAATAGCGGGGGCACCGGGGAGCTGTTTTTT. Translating it yields CASSEWNSGGTGELFF. The chain recombines TRBV25-1 with TRBJ2-2, with 9 bases aligning to TRBD2. The CDR3 length is 16 residues. J gave up 4 bases and V 1 base, and 4 bases lay outside the gene matches. Germline V lookup: CDR1 MGHDK, CDR2 SYGVNS.

The chain uses TRBV19 and TRBJ2-7; TRBD2 matches 15 bases. Trimming cost V 5 bases and J 5 bases; bases outside gene matches: 4. The germline V gene encodes CDR1 LNHDA and CDR2 SQIVND (reference sequence). This CDR3 comprises 15 residues. This chain's CDR3 is CASSAGLAGGNEQYF. In DNA, the CDR3 is TGTGCCAGTAGTGCGGGACTAGCGGGGGGAAACGAGCAGTACTTC.

The J gene is TRBJ2-5, the V gene TRBV5-8, with TRBD2 identical over 7 bases. Germline CDR1 reads SGHTS; CDR2 reads YDEGEE. The trim removed 6 bases at V and 5 bases at J, leaving 10 bases unmatched. This CDR3 spans 14 amino acids. CDR3 amino acids: CASTHGLVQETQYF. The CDR3 DNA reads TGTGCCAGCACCCACGGACTAGTACAGGAGACCCAGTACTTC.

This chain's CDR3 is CASSLSRGRNSPLHF. The CDR3, as DNA: TGTGCCAGCAGCCTCTCCAGGGGGCGGAATTCACCCCTCCACTTT. This rearrangement joins TRBV5-4 to TRBJ1-6; TRBD1 agrees at 8 bases. V gave up 4 bases and J gave up 7 bases; unmatched junction bases: 7. The CDR3 loop spans 15 amino acids. The germline CDR1 and CDR2 sequences are SGHNT and YYREEE (reference sequence). Supplemented by reference TRBV5-4 and TRBJ1-6, the full variable domain reads ETGVTQSPTHLIKTRGQQVTLRCSSQSGHNTVSWYQQALGQGPQFIFQYYREEENGRGNFPPRFSGLQFPNYSSELNVNALELDDSALYLCASSLSRGRNSPLHFGNGTRLTVT.

The chain links TRBV7-9 to TRBJ2-1, with TRBD1 as a possible D gene (7 bases). Germline V gene sequence: CDR1 SEHNR, CDR2 FQNEAQ (reference sequence). The CDR3 is made up of 16 amino acids. V lost 4 bases and J 6 bases, leaving 19 bases between the germline ends. The CDR3 sequence: CASSSILGGDSNEQFF. CDR3 in DNA: TGTGCCAGCAGCTCCATACTTGGCGGGGACAGCAATGAGCAGTTCTTC.

The chain carries TRBV11-2 and TRBJ2-1, with D possibly being TRBD2 (6 bases). The V and J ends lost 1 base and 9 bases respectively, with 13 bases between them. The CDR3 loop spans 14 amino acids. Germline V lookup: CDR1 SGHAT, CDR2 FQNNGV. The CDR3 sequence is CASSLVRDFGEQFF. The CDR3 DNA reads TGTGCCAGCAGCTTAGTGAGGGACTTCGGTGAGCAGTTCTTC.

The gene calls are TRBV11-2 and TRBJ1-3, with D maybe TRBD1 (6 bases). V shed 11 bases and J shed 3 bases, with 8 bases lying between them. This CDR3 contains 11 residues. CDR1 is SGHAT and CDR2 is FQNNGV in the germline V gene. For the CDR3, the DNA is TGTGCCCAGGGGAATGGAAACACCATATATTTT. Its protein is CAQGNGNTIYF.

V gene TRBV6-4 combines with J gene TRBJ2-3; unclear D gene. Trimming cost V 2 bases and J 0 bases, with 6 bases left between them. Per the germline V gene, CDR1 is MRHNA and CDR2 is SNTAGT. This CDR3 has 14 residues. CDR3 bases: TGTGCCAGCAGTGACAATCCTAGCACAGATACGCAGTATTTT. It specifies CASSDNPSTDTQYF.

DNA of the CDR3: TGTGCCAGCAGCTTAGAGACGGGACAGGGTCAAAGCTACACCTTC. Its translation: CASSLETGQGQSYTF. This chain links TRBV7-2 with TRBJ1-2; 9 bases are a match to TRBD1. This CDR3 region has 15 residues. Germline V lookup: CDR1 SGHTA, CDR2 FQGNSA. The J segment lost 9 bases and the V segment lost 1 base, leaving 9 bases of the junction unmatched.

The chain employs TRBV19 and TRBJ1-4, with 10 nucleotides matching TRBD1. The germline V gene encodes CDR1 LNHDA and CDR2 SQIVND (reference sequence). The CDR3 contains 15 residues. Trimming cost V 7 bases and J 8 bases; bases outside gene matches: 10. The CDR3 DNA follows: TGTGCCAGTATGGGGACAGGGGAGGTCTGGGAAAAACTGTTTTTT. Translated, it gives CASMGTGEVWEKLFF.

The chain couples TRBV27 to TRBJ1-3; D gene uncertain. Trimming left V 5 bases short and J 2 bases short, with 16 bases between. CDR1 is MNHEY, CDR2 SMNVEV, per germline (reference sequence). There are 16 residues in the CDR3. DNA for the CDR3: TGTGCCAGCAGTCCAAGACTAACCCAAGCTGGAAACACCATATATTTT. Its translation is CASSPRLTQAGNTIYF.

The V and J genes are TRBV7-8 and TRBJ2-7, with 8 nucleotides matching TRBD1. J was trimmed by 5 bases and V by 5 bases; bases with no gene match: 11. The CDR3 runs to 15 residues. Germline V gives CDR1 SGHVS, CDR2 FQNEAQ. The CDR3 reads CASSLRTGSEDEQYF. The CDR3, as DNA: TGTGCCAGCAGCCTCCGGACAGGGTCGGAGGACGAGCAGTACTTC.

This clone has only one observation. This chain links TRBV7-2 with TRBJ1-2; D is ambiguous. Germline CDR1 SGHTA, CDR2 FQGNSA. CDR3 size: 13 residues. V was shortened by 3 bases and J by 2 bases, with 7 bases between the two germline ends. CDR3 in amino acids: CASSLLQNYGYTF. CDR3 bases: TGTGCCAGCAGCTTGTTACAGAACTATGGCTACACCTTC.

This chain joins TRBV2 and TRBJ1-2, with D unresolved. CDR3 size: 13 residues. The V end lost 2 bases, the J end lost 8 bases, and 12 bases lay between the germline ends. Germline CDR1 is SNHLY and CDR2 is FYNNEI. The CDR3 reads CASSERGWGGYTF. The CDR3 DNA reads TGTGCCAGCAGTGAACGGGGTTGGGGAGGCTACACCTTC.

The genes are TRBV5-1 and TRBJ2-2, with 11 nucleotides matching TRBD2. The CDR3 has 16 amino acids. Looked up from germline, CDR1 is SGHRS and CDR2 is YFSETQ. With 3 bases clipped from V and 7 bases from J, the junction kept 8 bases outside the gene matches. The CDR3 sequence: CASSSKTSGEVGELFF. Here the CDR3 DNA reads TGCGCCAGCAGCTCCAAGACTAGCGGGGAGGTCGGGGAGCTGTTTTTT.

About this clone itself: At the DNA level, this CDR3 is encoded by other sequences in the same sample as well. The chain links TRBV5-1 to TRBJ1-2; D perhaps matches TRBD1 (5 bases). V shed 0 bases and J shed 7 bases, with 7 bases lying between them. There are 12 residues in the CDR3. Germline loops: CDR1 SGHRS, CDR2 YFSETQ. CDR3 sequence reads: CASSLDGGGYTF. The CDR3 DNA follows: TGCGCCAGCAGCTTGGACGGGGGTGGCTACACCTTC.

This chain uses TRBV5-1 with TRBJ1-2; D gene ambiguous. Germline V CDR1 and CDR2: SGHRS, YFSETQ. This CDR3 is built from 16 residues. V shed 2 bases and J shed 0 bases, with 14 bases lying between them. The CDR3 nucleotides are TGCGCCAGCAGCTTCCAGACGGGTTGGACTAACTATGGCTACACCTTC. The encoded protein is CASSFQTGWTNYGYTF.

To note about this clone: One end of the junction is discordant with germline, which a read error may explain. The J gene is TRBJ2-7, the V gene TRBV29-1, with 7 nucleotides matching TRBD1. The V gene's germline CDR1 is SQVTM and CDR2 ANQGSEA. CDR3 length: 11 amino acids. The CDR3 loop is CSIDDRDEQYF. As DNA, the CDR3 is TGCAGCATTGACGACAGGGACGAGCAGTACTTC.

The CDR3 region is CASSLRTAAGGQFF. DNA for the CDR3: TGCGCCAGCAGCTTGAGGACTGCGGCGGGGGGGCAGTTCTTC. The chain employs TRBV5-1 and TRBJ2-1; TRBD2 agrees at 8 bases. The germline CDR1 and CDR2 sequences are SGHRS and YFSETQ. CDR3 length: 14 amino acids. Losses at the gene ends were 1 base for V and 12 bases for J; bases not matched to a gene: 9.

This clone was seen once. In DNA, the CDR3 is TGTGCCACGCAGGGACAGCCGAACACTGAAGCTTTCTTT. Protein: CATQGQPNTEAFF. V is TRBV15 and J is TRBJ1-1; 7 positions agree with TRBD1. V lost 9 bases, J lost 1 base, and 5 bases stayed unmatched. CDR3 length: 13 residues. CDR1 is LNHNV and CDR2 is YYDKDF in the germline V gene (reference sequence).

The chain combines TRBV25-1 with TRBJ2-1; no firm D call. Germline V gene sequence: CDR1 MGHDK, CDR2 SYGVNS. Trimming removed 2 bases from V and 5 bases from J, with 22 bases in between. The CDR3 contains 18 residues. The CDR3 is CASSEGGVTRAEDNEQFF. The CDR3 DNA follows: TGTGCCAGCAGTGAAGGTGGTGTGACCCGCGCTGAGGACAATGAGCAGTTCTTC.

The chain has TRBV4-3 and TRBJ2-1; D is possibly TRBD1 (5 bases). The CDR3 contains 15 residues. V lost 4 bases and J 1 base, leaving 11 bases between the germline ends. Looked up from germline, CDR1 is LGHNA and CDR2 is YSLEER. The CDR3 sequence is CASSRTTDSYNEQFF. The CDR3 DNA sequence: TGCGCCAGCAGCCGGACGACAGATTCCTACAATGAGCAGTTCTTC.

The V and J genes are TRBV28 and TRBJ2-1; TRBD1 matches 9 bases. This CDR3 has 19 residues. The germline V gene has CDR1 MDHEN and CDR2 SYDVKM. The trim removed 3 bases at V and 0 bases at J, leaving 12 bases unmatched. CDR3 loop: CASSFWTGEGFSSYNEQFF. The CDR3 coding sequence is TGTGCCAGCAGTTTTTGGACAGGGGAAGGGTTTAGCTCCTACAATGAGCAGTTCTTC. Drawing the rest from reference TRBV28 and TRBJ2-1, the complete variable domain is DVKVTQSSRYLVKRTGEKVFLECVQDMDHENMFWYRQDPGLGLRLIYFSYDVKMKEKGDIPEGYSVSREKKERFSLILESASTNQTSMYLCASSFWTGEGFSSYNEQFFGPGTRLTVL.

This sequence joins TRBV28 and TRBJ1-2, with D possibly TRBD1 on 6 matching bases. V lost 1 base and J lost 2, with 17 bases in between. The CDR3 loop spans 17 amino acids. Germline CDR1 and CDR2: MDHEN and SYDVKM. CDR3 coding DNA: TGTGCCAGCAGTTTATCCCCGGGGGGCGAGTTGAACTATGGCTACACCTTC. Encoded protein: CASSLSPGGELNYGYTF.

The V call is TRBV5-6, the J call TRBJ1-2; D is unclear. Trimming left V 4 bases short and J 4 bases short, with 14 bases between. Per germline, CDR1 SGHDT and CDR2 YYEEEE. The CDR3 has 14 amino acids. The CDR3 nucleotides read TGTGCCAGCAGCCTTCGACGAGGCACCTATGGCTACACCTTC. It codes for CASSLRRGTYGYTF.

This clone was seen more than once but under ten times. The chain links TRBV5-4 to TRBJ1-1; D is undetermined. The CDR3 contains 14 residues. The V end was cut by 2 bases, the J end by 4 bases, with 12 bases between. Germline assignment: CDR1 SGHNT and CDR2 YYREEE (reference sequence). The CDR3, as DNA: TGTGCCAGCAGCTTAGATCCCCGGGGCACTGAAGCTTTCTTT. It specifies CASSLDPRGTEAFF. Full variable domain (rest looked up from reference TRBV5-4 and TRBJ1-1): ETGVTQSPTHLIKTRGQQVTLRCSSQSGHNTVSWYQQALGQGPQFIFQYYREEENGRGNFPPRFSGLQFPNYSSELNVNALELDDSALYLCASSLDPRGTEAFFGQGTRLTVV.